This is a list of T cell receptor beta chains from one sample in a study of a mutant IDH1 vaccine in newly diagnosed glioma. The repertoire was sequenced with immunoSEQ multiplex PCR; TCRdb's copy has only in-frame clones and lacks some. The repertoire has some 60,000 clones, around 87% of them found once; the top ten carry approximately 1.5%. These receptors have no known antigen. The sample consisted of PBMCs, taken from a glioma patient whose treatment included an IDH1 peptide vaccine. Receptors originate from a man aged 40-55 years with glioma. Each CDR3 is given with its conserved first and last residue. A D gene is named only where the DNA matches it firmly. The size field is filled for only some rows; it gives once, few, many or a size class.

V gene: TRBV7-6; clone size: -; D gene: TRBD2; J gene: TRBJ2-7; CDR3 DNA: TGTGCCAGCAGCTTATTAGCGGGAGTTTTTAACGAGCAGTACTTC; CDR3 protein: CASSLLAGVFNEQYF
V gene: TRBV7-2; clone size: -; D gene: -; J gene: TRBJ1-5; CDR3 DNA: TGTGCCAGCAGGCCCGGGGGGAGTGCGGGCAATCAGCCCCAGCATTTT; CDR3 protein: CASRPGGSAGNQPQHF
V gene: TRBV9; clone size: -; D gene: TRBD1; J gene: TRBJ2-1; CDR3 DNA: TGTGCCAGCAGCGTAAGGGGTACAGGGGGCTTCAGCTCCTACAATGAGCAGTTCTTC; CDR3 protein: CASSVRGTGGFSSYNEQFF
V gene: TRBV21-1; clone size: -; D gene: -; J gene: TRBJ1-5; CDR3 DNA: TGTGCCAGCAGCAAAGGGAAGCATCGGAGTAATCAGCCCCAGCATTTT; CDR3 protein: CASSKGKHRSNQPQHF
V gene: TRBV7-2; clone size: few; D gene: -; J gene: TRBJ2-5; CDR3 DNA: TGTGCCAGCACCCCCGATGTAGAGACCCAGTACTTC; CDR3 protein: CASTPDVETQYF
V gene: TRBV14; clone size: -; D gene: -; J gene: TRBJ2-1; CDR3 DNA: TGTGCCAGCAGCCATAAGACTGAATACAATGAGCAGTTCTTC; CDR3 protein: CASSHKTEYNEQFF
V gene: TRBV5-6; clone size: -; D gene: -; J gene: TRBJ2-2; CDR3 DNA: TGTGCCAGCAGCTTCATGGTCGGGGAGCTGTTTTTT; CDR3 protein: CASSFMVGELFF
V gene: TRBV27; clone size: -; D gene: TRBD1; J gene: TRBJ1-1; CDR3 DNA: TGTGCCAGCAGTCAGGGACAGGAGAACACTGAAGCTTTCTTT; CDR3 protein: CASSQGQENTEAFF
V gene: TRBV6-5; clone size: -; D gene: TRBD1; J gene: TRBJ1-2; CDR3 DNA: TGTGCCAGCAGCCCGACAGGGCGCGGCTACACCTTC; CDR3 protein: CASSPTGRGYTF
V gene: TRBV19; clone size: -; D gene: -; J gene: TRBJ1-5; CDR3 DNA: TGTGCCAGTAGTTTCGGGCCAGCTGGGGGGTCGAGTCAGCCCCAGCATTTT; CDR3 protein: CASSFGPAGGSSQPQHF